Detailed here is one T cell receptor (beta chain). What it binds is unknown. This entry belongs to a study of blood T cells in healthy people across ages. A sample-barcoded 5' primer and a J-beta primer mix were used in a second PCR of roughly 6 to 11 cycles. TCRdb recomputed calls from the 5' RACE reads with MiXCR, one row per CDR3 protein. Of approximately 850,000 distinct CDR3 sequences in the sample, approximately 44% were seen once. Regarding the study as a whole: When one million T cells were used, diversity estimates were thought to be underestimates. Naive T cell percentage by flow cytometry tracked strongly with beta diversity. Fewer expanded clones and more diversity marked long-lived versus aged donors.

The CDR3 loop spans 13 amino acids. V lost 5 bases and J lost 8; bases outside the gene matches: 8. Germline values: CDR1 SGHTA, CDR2 FQGNSA. This receptor was identified in a man between 60 and 75 years old in good health. The source material was blood. The rearrangement links TRBV7-2 to TRBJ1-2; 7 positions agree with TRBD1. CDR3 sequence reads: CASSRDRVGGYTF. The CDR3 DNA is TGTGCCAGCAGCCGAGACAGGGTTGGCGGCTACACCTTC.